What follows is one T cell receptor (beta chain) and its context. No antigen is known for it. Autoimmune disease history or systemic immunosuppression excluded patients. The V and J ends lost 1 base and 9 bases respectively, with 13 bases between them. CDR1 is SGHTA and CDR2 is FQGNSA in the germline V gene. The CDR3 extends over 14 amino acids. The source of the sample is a study of OX40 agonist ivuxolimab in advanced cancers. About the study: Prior anti-PD-1, anti-PD-L1 or anti-CTLA-4 therapy was allowed; roughly 40% had some.

TCRdb's table, derived via immunoSEQ multiplex PCR, lists solely in-frame clones and lacks some. The sample consists of about 84,000 clones, nearly 90% of them appearing once. Study-wide points: At 0.1 to 3.0 mg/kg, clonal expansion of CD4+ and CD8+ blood T cells had occurred by week 6.

The rearrangement uses TRBV7-2 and TRBJ1-3; D ambiguous. The receptor's source is an adult with an advanced solid tumor such as melanoma, head and neck, liver or kidney cancer. The sequences come from CD4+ or CD8+ T cells sorted from blood, collected in a trial of the OX40 agonist ivuxolimab. The CDR3 region is CASSLEAGRSTIYF. The CDR3 bases are TGTGCCAGCAGCTTAGAAGCCGGCCGGAGCACCATATATTTT. Supplemented by reference TRBV7-2 and TRBJ1-3, the full variable domain reads GAGVSQSPSNKVTEKGKDVELRCDPISGHTALYWYRQSLGQGLEFLIYFQGNSAPDKSGLPSDRFSAERTGGSVSTLTIQRTQQEDSAVYLCASSLEAGRSTIYFGEGSWLTVV.